This TCR beta chain was obtained from a study of OX40 agonist ivuxolimab in advanced cancers. Here immunoSEQ multiplex PCR was the method, and the copy in TCRdb shows in-frame clones only, minus some. The table shows more than 90,000 clones, with around 80% occurring only once. Germline V gene sequence: CDR1 SGHTA, CDR2 FQGNSA. Trimming took 5 bases from V and 4 from J, leaving 18 bases between them. The CDR3 has 16 residues. Sequencing was performed on CD4+ or CD8+ T cells sorted from blood, taken in a trial of the OX40 agonist ivuxolimab. The TCR was taken from an adult with an advanced solid tumor such as melanoma, head and neck, liver or kidney cancer. V gene TRBV7-2 combines with J gene TRBJ1-5; D is perhaps TRBD1 (5 bases). The CDR3 here is CASSRERTRGNQPQHF. The CDR3 DNA reads as TGTGCCAGCAGCCGCGAGCGGACCCGGGGGAATCAGCCCCAGCATTTT.